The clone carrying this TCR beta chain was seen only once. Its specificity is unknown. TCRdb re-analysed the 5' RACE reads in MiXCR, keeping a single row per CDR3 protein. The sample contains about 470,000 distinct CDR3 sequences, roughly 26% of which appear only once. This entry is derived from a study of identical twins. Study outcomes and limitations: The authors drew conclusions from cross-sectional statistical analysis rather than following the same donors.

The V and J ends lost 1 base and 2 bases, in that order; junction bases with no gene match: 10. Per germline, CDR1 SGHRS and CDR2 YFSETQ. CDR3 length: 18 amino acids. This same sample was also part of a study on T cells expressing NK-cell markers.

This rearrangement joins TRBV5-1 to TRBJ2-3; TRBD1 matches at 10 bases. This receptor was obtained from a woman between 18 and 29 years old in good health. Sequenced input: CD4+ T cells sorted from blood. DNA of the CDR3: TGCGCCAGCAGCTTGCGCCCGGGGGACAGGGGACACACAGATACGCAGTATTTT. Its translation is CASSLRPGDRGHTDTQYF.